These T cell receptor delta chains were read from a single sample in a study of gamma-delta chains in newborns, infants, children. TCRdb called clones from the reads again using CATT. In the table there are some 4,200 delta-chain clones, approximately 2% of which are singletons. Sequencing was carried out using blood. Every receptor here comes from a child who was a newborn, infant or young child, either healthy, febrile or measles-vaccinated (not recorded which). Each CDR3 is given without its conserved first and last residue. Clone size appears in some rows only: once, few, many, or a class for an expanded clone.

clone size	V gene	CDR3 protein
NA	TRDV2	ACDKVLGDLNWDTRQMF
NA	TRDV2	ACDTVGDTTAQLF
large	TRDV2	ACDPLLGDTPWDTRQMF
few	TRAV29/DV5	SVPLCSKRAGIRAQLF
large	TRDV2	ACDTLGDTLTAQLF
NA	TRDV2	ACDTAGGSSWDTRQMF
NA	TRDV2	ACDYWGIRSWDTRQMF
few	TRDV2	ACDPTGGYGSSWDTRQMF
few	TRDV2	ACDTVTSSWDTRQMF
hyperexpanded	TRDV2	ACDTWGTDKLI
large	TRDV1	ALGELGKVTEADKLI
few	TRAV29/DV5	SVLLCSKRGFPHTGDTRRSDKLI
NA	TRDV2	ACDTGWTSSWDTRQMF
NA	TRDV2	ACDTWGYGELI
NA	TRDV2	ACDSLGEDTDKLI
NA	TRDV2	ACDTYWGIQDAWDTRQMF
NA	TRDV2	ACDTVGDASSWDTRQMF
large	TRDV1	ALGELAFLWGPPRGTDKLI
few	TRDV2	ACDVLGDKSDKLI
NA	TRDV2	ACDGLGDNTDKLI
NA	TRDV2	ACDTVGGGSSWDTRQMF
large	TRDV2	ACEYWGSSWDTRQMF
large	TRDV2	ACDTLGDLTAQLF
few	TRDV2	ACDVLGDTKLI
NA	TRDV2	ACDTLGEKTAQLF
NA	TRDV2	ACDTLLGDTLTAQLF
large	TRDV1	ALGELPLVGIRRYTDKLI
NA	TRDV2	ACDTVELGAKEESSWDTRQMF
NA	TRDV2	ACDTVGYWDTRQMF
large	TRDV2	ACDTAGWTSWDTRQMF
once	TRDV2	ACDILGSHTDKPI
large	TRDV1	ALGEIPVLGDIAGGADKLI
few	TRDV2	ACDVLGESSWDTRQMF
few	TRDV2	ACDVLGSSWDTRQMF
NA	TRDV2	ACDHVGPTGGYSIPDKLI
few	TRDV2	ACDILGETAQLF
few	TRDV2	ACDTWDTGSWDTRQMF
NA	TRDV2	ACDTAGGYSWDTRQMF
medium-sized	TRDV1	ALGELPRIPSSGVTTDKLI
few	TRDV2	ACDTVLGDTRTWDTRQMF
few	TRDV2	ACDTIRGIRETDKLI
NA	TRDV2	ACDPVLGDTALTAQLF
large	TRDV1	ALGEVGGLQYRRETDKLI
medium-sized	TRDV3	AFNALGTDKLI
NA	TRDV2	ACDKVLGASSSWDTRQMF